Listed below are T cell receptor beta chains from one sample, sequenced in a study of blood T cell repertoires in COVID-19. Profiling relied on immunoSEQ multiplex PCR, and the TCRdb table lists in-frame clones only, not all of them. The sample has approximately 80,000 clones; roughly 86% are singletons. The sample was peripheral blood. The receptors derive from a man aged 40-49 years with acute or convalescent COVID-19. Each CDR3 is given with its conserved first and last residue. The order of the fields is CDR3 protein, CDR3 DNA, D gene, J gene, clone size, V gene. The D gene is left open where the match is weak. Some rows mark clone size as missing; the rest say once, few, many or name a class of expanded clone.

CDR3: CASSLSTSYEQYF
DNA: TGTGCCAGCAGTTTGTCCACTAGCTACGAGCAGTACTTC
D: NA
J: TRBJ2-7
size: NA
V: TRBV27

CDR3: CAISGPAGIGRAGETQYF
DNA: TGTGCCATCAGTGGACCGGCGGGGATCGGGAGGGCCGGAGAGACCCAGTACTTC
D: TRBD2
J: TRBJ2-5
size: NA
V: TRBV10-3

CDR3: CASSLGRLGYGYTF
DNA: TGTGCCAGCAGCTTGGGCAGGCTGGGCTATGGCTACACCTTC
D: NA
J: TRBJ1-2
size: few
V: TRBV5-4

CDR3: CASSLGSRENTEAFF
DNA: TGTGCCAGCAGCTTGGGGTCCAGGGAGAACACTGAAGCTTTCTTT
D: NA
J: TRBJ1-1
size: NA
V: TRBV5-6

CDR3: CAWSLYPRSSGNTIYF
DNA: TGTGCCTGGAGTCTTTACCCTCGGAGCTCTGGAAACACCATATATTTT
D: NA
J: TRBJ1-3
size: NA
V: TRBV30

CDR3: CASSGQGEGEQYF
DNA: TGTGCCAGCAGTGGACAGGGGGAGGGCGAGCAGTACTTC
D: TRBD1
J: TRBJ2-7
size: NA
V: TRBV6-6

CDR3: CASSPAHYQPQHF
DNA: TGTGCCAGCAGCCCAGCCCATTATCAGCCCCAGCATTTT
D: NA
J: TRBJ1-5
size: NA
V: TRBV7-8

CDR3: CASSQDGGFYGYTF
DNA: TGCGCCAGCAGCCAAGATGGGGGGTTCTATGGCTACACCTTC
D: NA
J: TRBJ1-2
size: NA
V: TRBV4-1

CDR3: CASSLGPSEVGGNYGYTF
DNA: TGTGCCAGCAGCTTAGGGCCGTCGGAGGTCGGGGGTAACTATGGCTACACCTTC
D: NA
J: TRBJ1-2
size: NA
V: TRBV7-2

CDR3: CASSEGLAETYEQYF
DNA: TGTGCCAGCAGTGAAGGACTAGCGGAAACCTACGAGCAGTACTTC
D: TRBD2
J: TRBJ2-7
size: NA
V: TRBV2

CDR3: CASSYLGPGELFF
DNA: TGTGCCAGCAGTTACCTGGGGCCCGGGGAGCTGTTTTTT
D: NA
J: TRBJ2-2
size: NA
V: TRBV6-2/TRBV6-3

CDR3: CAWGRGAEAFF
DNA: TGTGCCTGGGGGAGGGGCGCTGAAGCTTTCTTT
D: NA
J: TRBJ1-1
size: NA
V: TRBV30

CDR3: CASSIVAGRDTQYF
DNA: TGTGCCAGTAGTATAGTAGCGGGGAGGGATACGCAGTATTTT
D: TRBD2
J: TRBJ2-3
size: NA
V: TRBV19

CDR3: CASSVDEGDYYEQYF
DNA: TGTGCCAGCAGCGTAGACGAGGGAGACTACTACGAGCAGTACTTC
D: NA
J: TRBJ2-7
size: NA
V: TRBV9

CDR3: CASSLRQGAQGANVLTF
DNA: TGTGCCAGCAGCTTAAGACAGGGGGCGCAGGGGGCCAACGTCCTGACTTTC
D: TRBD1
J: TRBJ2-6
size: NA
V: TRBV7-3

CDR3: CASSSNSFMNTEAFF
DNA: TGTGCCAGCAGCTCAAACAGCTTCATGAACACTGAAGCTTTCTTT
D: NA
J: TRBJ1-1
size: NA
V: TRBV11-2

CDR3: CSVAGTSGLTGELFF
DNA: TGCAGCGTGGCCGGGACTAGCGGCCTCACCGGGGAGCTGTTTTTT
D: TRBD2
J: TRBJ2-2
size: NA
V: TRBV29-1

CDR3: CASSQVVGSYEQYF
DNA: TGCGCCAGCAGCCAAGTAGTCGGTTCCTACGAGCAGTACTTC
D: NA
J: TRBJ2-7
size: NA
V: TRBV4-1

CDR3: CASSRQGSGNTIYF
DNA: TGTGCCAGCAGCAGACAGGGCTCTGGAAACACCATATATTTT
D: TRBD1
J: TRBJ1-3
size: NA
V: TRBV5-4

CDR3: CASSLTATGGETQYF
DNA: TGTGCCAGCAGCCTAACGGCCACAGGGGGAGAGACCCAGTACTTC
D: TRBD1
J: TRBJ2-5
size: NA
V: TRBV7-2

CDR3: CASSLQTGYNEQFF
DNA: TGCGCCAGCAGCCTCCAGACAGGGTACAATGAGCAGTTCTTC
D: TRBD1
J: TRBJ2-1
size: NA
V: TRBV5-1

CDR3: CASSLWGGNTGELFF
DNA: TGTGCCAGCAGTTTGTGGGGGGGTAACACCGGGGAGCTGTTTTTT
D: TRBD2
J: TRBJ2-2
size: once
V: TRBV7-2

CDR3: CASSSRQGASTEAFF
DNA: TGCGCCAGCAGCTCTAGACAGGGGGCTAGCACTGAAGCTTTCTTT
D: TRBD1
J: TRBJ1-1
size: NA
V: TRBV5-1